One and the same sample provided the 25 T cell receptor beta chains below, sequenced in a study of blood T cell repertoires in COVID-19. TCRdb keeps only in-frame clones here, not all; method: immunoSEQ multiplex PCR. Of 70,000 or so clones in the sample, around three quarters are singletons; the top ten hold around a sixth. Source material: peripheral blood. These receptors were collected from a human donor in a cohort sampled during active COVID-19.

V usage is TRBV4-2 and J usage is TRBJ1-2; 10 bases line up with TRBD1. Trimming cost V 0 bases and J 4 bases; bases outside gene matches: 5. The CDR3 contains 16 residues. Germline CDR1 LGHNA, CDR2 YNFKEQ. DNA of the CDR3: TGTGCCAGCAGCCAAGAACGGGGACAGGGGCCCTATGGCTACACCTTC. Amino acid sequence: CASSQERGQGPYGYTF.

This chain joins TRBV18 and TRBJ1-1; tentatively, D is TRBD1 (5 bases). The CDR3 has 16 residues. V lost 3 bases, J lost 2 bases, and 16 bases lay in between. The germline V gene encodes CDR1 KGHSH and CDR2 LQKENI. CDR3 nucleotides: TGTGCCAGCTCACCGACCCGACAGAAACAAAACACTGAAGCTTTCTTT. This sequence encodes CASSPTRQKQNTEAFF.

This clone came up once. The chain has TRBV11-3 and TRBJ2-1; 10 positions match TRBD2. The CDR3 spans 17 residues. Germline V lookup: CDR1 SGHNT, CDR2 YENEEA. V shed 5 bases, J shed 6 bases, and the junction held 13 bases outside the gene matches. The CDR3 bases are TGTGCCAGCAGCCCACGAAAGAAGCGGGAGGGCCCCAATGAGCAGTTCTTC. Protein sequence: CASSPRKKREGPNEQFF.

The chain links TRBV11-2 to TRBJ2-2; 13 nucleotides line up with TRBD2. V was clipped by 5 bases and J by 0 bases; unmatched bases: 6. Germline V gene lookup returns CDR1 SGHAT and CDR2 FQNNGV. The CDR3 is made up of 18 amino acids. The CDR3 nucleotides read TGTGCCAGCAGCCACCTGGGACTAGCGGGGACGAACACCGGGGAGCTGTTTTTT. It is translated as CASSHLGLAGTNTGELFF. Full variable domain (missing parts from reference TRBV11-2 and TRBJ2-2): EAGVAQSPRYKIIEKRQSVAFWCNPISGHATLYWYQQILGQGPKLLIQFQNNGVVDDSQLPKDRFSAERLKGVDSTLKIQPAKLEDSAVYLCASSHLGLAGTNTGELFFGEGSRLTVL.

Note on this clone: In the same sample, other DNA sequences code for this CDR3. The rearrangement uses TRBV30 and TRBJ1-1; unclear D gene. V was shortened by 3 bases and J by 0 bases, with 8 bases between the two germline ends. The CDR3 has 13 residues. Germline CDR1 and CDR2: GTSNPN and SVGIG (reference sequence). This chain's CDR3 is CAWSVQVNTEAFF. The CDR3 DNA follows: TGTGCCTGGAGCGTACAAGTGAACACTGAAGCTTTCTTT. Variable domain in full (rest from reference TRBV30 and TRBJ1-1): SQTIHQWPATLVQPVGSPLSLECTVEGTSNPNLYWYRQAAGRGLQLLFYSVGIGQISSEVPQNLSASRPQDRQFILSSKKLLLSDSGFYLCAWSVQVNTEAFFGQGTRLTVV.

The chain carries TRBV7-9 and TRBJ2-7, with 10 bases that match TRBD2. This CDR3 has 15 amino acids. CDR1 and CDR2 from the germline V gene are SEHNR and FQNEAQ (reference sequence). Trimming took 4 bases from V and 4 from J; bases not matched to a gene: 7. CDR3 coding DNA: TGTGCCAGCAGCTACGAAGCGGGAGGGCGGTACGAGCAGTACTTC. Its protein is CASSYEAGGRYEQYF.

The chain combines TRBV28 with TRBJ2-5; TRBD1 aligns across 7 bases. The CDR3 runs 15 residues. The V gene end was trimmed by 7 bases and the J gene end by 2 bases; junction bases not matched to a gene: 10. The germline V gene has CDR1 MDHEN and CDR2 SYDVKM. As DNA, the CDR3 is TGTGCCAGCAAACTATCCCGGGACAGACAAGAGACCCAGTACTTC. Translation: CASKLSRDRQETQYF.

The chain links TRBV6-1 to TRBJ2-2, with D possibly TRBD1 on 5 matching bases. CDR1 MNHNS and CDR2 SASEGT come from the germline V gene. CDR3 size: 15 residues. Trimming cost V 1 base and J 7 bases, with 13 bases left between them. The CDR3 is CASSEGRTRGGELFF. The CDR3 coding sequence is TGTGCCAGCAGTGAAGGCCGGACACGAGGCGGGGAGCTGTTTTTT.

The genes are TRBV11-2 and TRBJ1-1; 10 bases map to TRBD1. CDR1 SGHAT and CDR2 FQNNGV come from the germline V gene. J gave up 7 bases and V 4 bases, and 6 bases lay outside the gene matches. This CDR3 is built from 14 residues. The CDR3 reads CASSSSGQGVEAFF. Here the CDR3 DNA reads TGTGCCAGCAGCTCTTCAGGACAGGGGGTTGAAGCTTTCTTT.

In this sample, this clone turned up a few times. V usage is TRBV27 and J usage is TRBJ2-5, with 7 bases identical to TRBD2. The germline gives CDR1 MNHEY, CDR2 SMNVEV (reference sequence). The length of the CDR3 is 15 residues. With 7 bases clipped from V and 5 bases from J, the junction kept 13 bases outside the gene matches. In DNA form, the CDR3 reads TGTGCCAGCAAAGGTGAAGGGAGGGCCAGCGAGACCCAGTACTTC. Amino acids: CASKGEGRASETQYF.

The gene calls are TRBV7-9 and TRBJ2-5; D remains ambiguous. The CDR3 sequence is 11 residues long. Germline loops: CDR1 SEHNR, CDR2 FQNEAQ (reference sequence). V dropped 2 bases and J dropped 4 bases, with 2 bases sitting between them. CDR3 sequence reads: CASSLLETQYF. The CDR3, as DNA: TGTGCCAGCAGCTTACTAGAGACCCAGTACTTC.

By sample fraction, this clone is medium-sized. The CDR3 spells CSARRVGETQYF. The CDR3 DNA sequence: TGCAGCGCCAGACGGGTTGGAGAGACCCAGTACTTC. The chain has TRBV29-1 and TRBJ2-5; D unclear. The CDR3 is 12 residues long. CDR1 SQVTM and CDR2 ANQGSEA come from the germline V gene. Trimming cost V 7 bases and J 4 bases, with 13 bases left between them.

The chain has TRBV5-1 and TRBJ2-7, with unresolved D. The V gene lost 0 bases and the J gene lost 0 bases, with 10 bases spanning the gap. CDR1 is SGHRS, CDR2 YFSETQ, per germline. The CDR3 has 15 amino acids. CDR3 sequence: CASSLGPESSYEQYF. The CDR3 nucleotides are TGCGCCAGCAGCTTGGGGCCGGAGAGCTCCTACGAGCAGTACTTC.

V is TRBV3-1 (or the pseudogene TRBV3-2) and J is TRBJ1-3; D call uncertain. Trimming removed 5 bases from V and 1 base from J, with 6 bases in between. CDR1 is LGHDT, CDR2 YNNKEL, per germline (reference sequence). The CDR3 contains 13 residues. The CDR3: CASSFSSGNTIYF. In nucleotides, the CDR3 is TGTGCCAGCAGCTTTTCTTCTGGAAACACCATATATTTT.

The J gene is TRBJ2-2, the V gene TRBV7-2; no reliable D call. V lost 2 bases to trimming and J lost 0 bases, with 7 bases between them. This CDR3 contains 15 residues. Germline V gene sequence: CDR1 SGHTA, CDR2 FQGNSA. The CDR3 protein is CASSLILANTGELFF. CDR3 bases: TGTGCCAGCAGCTTAATACTCGCGAACACCGGGGAGCTGTTTTTT.

The rearrangement uses TRBV6-4 and TRBJ2-2, with no clear D. CDR1 and CDR2 (germline): MRHNA, SNTAGT. The CDR3 contains 12 residues. The V gene lost 6 bases and the J gene lost 8 bases, with 10 bases spanning the gap. CDR3 sequence (DNA): TGTGCCAGCAGGAAGACTGGAGGGGAGCTGTTTTTT. This translates into CASRKTGGELFF.

In its sample, this clone was seen a few times. Within the sample, other DNA sequences also encode this same CDR3. V usage is TRBV29-1 and J usage is TRBJ2-3, with D possibly being TRBD1 (7 bases). The germline gives CDR1 SQVTM, CDR2 ANQGSEA. Trimming removed 4 bases from V and 5 bases from J, with 10 bases in between. This CDR3 region has 12 residues. DNA for the CDR3: TGCAGCGTTGGACAGGGAGGAGATACGCAGTATTTT. It specifies CSVGQGGDTQYF.

This sequence joins TRBV2 and TRBJ2-7; 11 positions agree with TRBD2. Germline values: CDR1 SNHLY, CDR2 FYNNEI. The J segment lost 1 base and the V segment lost 7 bases, leaving 6 bases of the junction unmatched. The CDR3 sequence is 15 residues long. CDR3 residues: CASTKLAGESYEQYF. CDR3 sequence (DNA): TGTGCCAGCACTAAACTAGCGGGAGAGTCCTACGAGCAGTACTTC.

The rearrangement uses TRBV4-3 and TRBJ2-3, with 10 nucleotides matching TRBD2. CDR3 length: 17 amino acids. Germline CDR1 is LGHNA and CDR2 is YSLEER. The V gene end was trimmed by 4 bases and the J gene end by 0 bases; junction bases not matched to a gene: 7. CDR3: CASSLNPTSGSTDTQYF. CDR3 DNA sequence: TGCGCCAGCAGCCTTAACCCGACTAGCGGGAGCACAGATACGCAGTATTTT.

The rearrangement uses TRBV6-5 and TRBJ2-3, with TRBD2 matching 11 bases. The CDR3 has 14 residues. The trim removed 8 bases at V and 6 bases at J, leaving 7 bases unmatched. Germline lookup yields CDR1 MNHEY and CDR2 SVGAGI. CDR3 protein: CASGTSGSWDTQYF. The CDR3 nucleotides read TGTGCCAGCGGGACTAGCGGTAGTTGGGATACGCAGTATTTT.

This clone has only a few counts. V is TRBV27 and J is TRBJ2-2; D is unresolved. This CDR3 region has 15 residues. Trimming removed 1 base at V and 4 bases at J, with 10 bases between. The V gene's germline CDR1 is MNHEY and CDR2 SMNVEV (reference sequence). The CDR3 DNA reads TGTGCCAGCAGTTTATTGGGCCCCGGCACCGGGGAGCTGTTTTTT. Translated, it gives CASSLLGPGTGELFF.

CDR3: CASSLGAQKSPLHF. The CDR3 DNA sequence: TGTGCCAGCAGCCTCGGAGCTCAGAAATCACCCCTCCACTTT. V usage is TRBV3-1 (or the pseudogene TRBV3-2) and J usage is TRBJ1-6, with D unresolved. The V gene's germline CDR1 is LGHDT and CDR2 YNNKEL (reference sequence). This CDR3 has 14 amino acids. With 4 bases removed from V and 10 bases from J, the gap between germline ends came to 14 bases.

The V call is TRBV7-9, the J call TRBJ1-1; the D is unclear. Germline CDR1 is SEHNR and CDR2 is FQNEAQ (reference sequence). The length of the CDR3 is 13 residues. Between the trimmed V and J ends, which lost 5 bases and 1 base, there was a span of 8 bases. Here the CDR3 reads CASSLEGNTEAFF. CDR3 DNA sequence: TGTGCCAGCAGCCTGGAGGGGAACACTGAAGCTTTCTTT.

This chain links TRBV11-2 with TRBJ1-3; TRBD1 is a possible D gene (6 bases). The germline gives CDR1 SGHAT, CDR2 FQNNGV. V gave up 3 bases and J gave up 6 bases, with 15 bases separating them. The CDR3 length is 15 residues. The CDR3 DNA reads as TGTGCCAGCAGCTTTACAGGGAAGACGGTAAACACCATATATTTT. Protein sequence: CASSFTGKTVNTIYF.

This rearrangement joins TRBV3-1 (or the pseudogene TRBV3-2) to TRBJ1-1, with TRBD1 as a possible D gene (5 bases). V was clipped by 0 bases and J by 5 bases, with 13 bases between them. Germline loops: CDR1 LGHDT, CDR2 YNNKEL (reference sequence). The CDR3 runs 15 residues. The CDR3 DNA reads TGTGCCAGCAGCCAAGATCGGGGGTTTCGGACTGAAGCTTTCTTT. Its protein product is CASSQDRGFRTEAFF.